These 31 T cell receptor beta chains originate from one sample sequenced in a study of graft-versus-host responses after intestinal transplantation. These receptors lack a known antigen. The method was immunoSEQ multiplex PCR; TCRdb's version includes in-frame clones alone and lacks a portion of them. Here the sample spans approximately 130,000 clones, just over 90% being singletons. The sequencing used unstimulated CD4+ T cells sorted from spleen or lymph node cells, collected before intestinal transplant. The receptors come from a human donor who received an intestinal transplant.

The rearrangement links TRBV11-3 to TRBJ2-2, with 7 positions matching TRBD2. The trim removed 7 bases at V and 6 bases at J, leaving 5 bases unmatched. Germline V gene lookup returns CDR1 SGHNT and CDR2 YENEEA. The CDR3 loop spans 13 amino acids. The chain's CDR3 is CASNFREAGELFF. DNA of the CDR3: TGTGCCAGCAACTTCCGGGAGGCCGGGGAGCTGTTTTTT.

The chain carries TRBV5-1 and TRBJ1-2, with D perhaps matching TRBD1 (6 bases). Trimming stripped 4 bases from V and 9 bases from J, with 22 bases between. From germline, CDR1 is SGHRS and CDR2 YFSETQ. CDR3 length equals 15 residues. In DNA, the CDR3 is TGCGCCAGCAGCCCGGATGGGGGGCTGGTGGGTCGCTACACCTTC. It encodes CASSPDGGLVGRYTF.

The gene calls are TRBV21-1 and TRBJ2-1; the listed D gene, TRBD2, was not tested against the DNA. TRBV21-1 is a pseudogene locus. CDR3 length equals 18 residues. As DNA, the CDR3 is TGTGCCAGCAGCACCGGTCCTAGCGGGGGGGCCCCCTACAATGAGCAGTTCTTC. Amino acids: CASSTGPSGGAPYNEQFF.

The chain has TRBV2 and TRBJ1-1; D is undetermined. Trimming took off 7 bases at V and 1 base at J, with 10 bases between the two ends. From germline, CDR1 is SNHLY and CDR2 FYNNEI. CDR3 size: 13 residues. The CDR3 nucleotides are TGTGCCAGCACCAAGGCTGCGAACACTGAAGCTTTCTTT. It encodes CASTKAANTEAFF.

About this clone itself: The junction shows a germline mismatch at one end, possibly a read error. The sample carries other DNA sequences with the same CDR3. The rearrangement links TRBV5-6 to TRBJ2-7; possibly TRBD2 for D (7 bases). Per the germline V gene, CDR1 is SGHDT and CDR2 is YYEEEE. CDR3 size: 16 residues. CDR3 sequence: CASSLGGPPNSYEQYF. The CDR3 nucleotides read TGTGCCAGTAGCTTGGGGGGGCCCCCCAACTCCTACGAGCAGTACTTC.

The chain joins TRBV18 to TRBJ1-3; TRBD1 might be the D (6 bases). The CDR3 sequence is 15 residues long. CDR1 is KGHSH and CDR2 is LQKENI in the germline V gene. The V end was cut by 3 bases, the J end by 4 bases, with 13 bases between. CDR3 region: CASSPLTGEGNTIYF. The DNA for the CDR3 is TGTGCCAGCTCACCCTTGACAGGCGAAGGAAACACCATATATTTT.

The chain carries TRBV11-2 and TRBJ2-7, with unresolved D. Germline V gene data show CDR1 as SGHAT and CDR2 as FQNNGV. The CDR3 runs to 15 residues. V gave up 5 bases and J gave up 2 bases, with 16 bases separating them. CDR3 in DNA: TGTGCCAGCAGCGGGATTGGCCCGACCCCCTACGAGCAGTACTTC. As protein: CASSGIGPTPYEQYF.

The rearrangement links TRBV5-6 to TRBJ1-4; D is ambiguous. From germline, CDR1 is SGHDT and CDR2 YYEEEE. Trimming took 3 bases from V and 8 from J, leaving 20 bases between them. The CDR3 totals 16 residues. The CDR3 protein is CASSSKKVLQGEKLFF. The CDR3 nucleotides are TGTGCCAGCAGCTCGAAGAAGGTTCTGCAAGGGGAAAAACTGTTTTTT.

J is TRBJ1-4 and V is TRBV30; maybe TRBD1 (5 bases). This CDR3 comprises 12 residues. Germline V gene data show CDR1 as GTSNPN and CDR2 as SVGIG (reference sequence). Trimming took 3 bases from V and 8 from J, leaving 10 bases between them. The CDR3 here is CAWSGGSEKLFF. The CDR3 region has the DNA TGTGCCTGGAGCGGGGGTTCGGAAAAACTGTTTTTT.

The rearrangement links TRBV7-9 to TRBJ1-1; D ambiguous. The CDR3 sequence is 14 residues long. V was shortened by 0 bases and J by 0 bases, with 5 bases between the two germline ends. Germline CDR1 reads SEHNR; CDR2 reads FQNEAQ (reference sequence). CDR3 loop: CASSLAGVNTEAFF. The CDR3 nucleotides read TGTGCCAGCAGCTTAGCCGGGGTGAACACTGAAGCTTTCTTT.

The J gene is TRBJ2-1, the V gene TRBV5-4; D is ambiguous. The CDR3 runs 13 residues. V gave up 4 bases and J gave up 3 bases, with 8 bases separating them. Germline values: CDR1 SGHNT, CDR2 YYREEE (reference sequence). The CDR3 coding sequence is TGTGCCAGCAGCCCCACCGTCTACAATGAGCAGTTCTTC. Protein product: CASSPTVYNEQFF. The variable domain in full, with the rest retrieved from reference TRBV5-4 and TRBJ2-1, is ETGVTQSPTHLIKTRGQQVTLRCSSQSGHNTVSWYQQALGQGPQFIFQYYREEENGRGNFPPRFSGLQFPNYSSELNVNALELDDSALYLCASSPTVYNEQFFGPGTRLTVL.

The chain uses TRBV30 and TRBJ1-1, with 8 bases fitting TRBD1. Germline loops: CDR1 GTSNPN, CDR2 SVGIG (reference sequence). This CDR3 has 13 amino acids. Trimming cost V 5 bases and J 2 bases; bases outside gene matches: 4. CDR3 nucleotide sequence: TGTGCCTGGGGGACAGGCGAAAACACTGAAGCTTTCTTT. Its translation is CAWGTGENTEAFF.

This clone was recorded a few times. No conserved phenylalanine or tryptophan ends this CDR3, so it is likely a read error. Because the CDR3's place on the DNA is in doubt, the DNA is left out and the CDR3 is given as listed by TCRdb. The chain couples TRBV10-1 to TRBJ2-7; the D call in the table, TRBD1, was not verified against the DNA. Germline V gene data show CDR1 as WNHNN and CDR2 as SYGVQD (reference sequence). Both ends counted, the CDR3 spans 13 residues. CDR3 region: CASSESKSVRQAR.

This rearrangement joins TRBV5-1 to TRBJ1-1, with TRBD1 identical over 7 bases. The CDR3 is 16 residues long. Losses at the gene ends were 3 bases for V and 0 bases for J; bases not matched to a gene: 8. CDR1 is SGHRS, CDR2 YFSETQ, per germline. This CDR3 is CASSYATGFMNTEAFF. The CDR3 DNA sequence: TGCGCCAGCAGCTACGCGACAGGGTTCATGAACACTGAAGCTTTCTTT.

This clone has only a few counts. The chain is built from TRBV19 and TRBJ1-5, with 8 bases matching TRBD1. CDR3 length equals 13 residues. From germline, CDR1 is LNHDA and CDR2 SQIVND (reference sequence). The V gene end was trimmed by 7 bases and the J gene end by 5 bases; junction bases not matched to a gene: 4. This chain's CDR3 is CASMGTGYQPQHF. In nucleotides, the CDR3 is TGTGCCAGTATGGGGACAGGATATCAGCCCCAGCATTTT.

V is TRBV5-1 and J is TRBJ2-7; unclear D gene. The CDR3 length is 13 residues. Germline V gene lookup returns CDR1 SGHRS and CDR2 YFSETQ. Trimming removed 0 bases from V and 2 bases from J, with 6 bases in between. This CDR3 is CASSLALAYEQYF. CDR3 DNA sequence: TGCGCCAGCAGCTTGGCCCTAGCCTACGAGCAGTACTTC.

This clone was counted between two and nine times. CDR3 sequence: CASRLGGANVLTF. The CDR3 DNA is TGTGCCAGCAGGCTGGGTGGGGCCAACGTCCTGACTTTC. V usage is TRBV19 and J usage is TRBJ2-6; D gene unclear. This CDR3 has 13 residues. Trimming left V 9 bases short and J 3 bases short, with 9 bases between. CDR1 LNHDA and CDR2 SQIVND come from the germline V gene (reference sequence). Combining the CDR3 with reference TRBV19 and TRBJ2-6 gives the whole variable domain DGGITQSPKYLFRKEGQNVTLSCEQNLNHDAMYWYRQDPGQGLRLIYYSQIVNDFQKGDIAEGYSVSREKKESFPLTVTSAQKNPTAFYLCASRLGGANVLTFGAGSRLTVL.

This clone was found a few times. The V and J genes are TRBV11-2 and TRBJ2-5; 9 positions match TRBD2. CDR1 and CDR2 (germline): SGHAT, FQNNGV. The CDR3 is 14 amino acids. J gave up 5 bases and V 5 bases, and 6 bases lay outside the gene matches. The CDR3 sequence: CASSGSGGGETQYF. CDR3 in DNA: TGTGCCAGCAGCGGTAGCGGGGGCGGGGAGACCCAGTACTTC.

The chain joins TRBV12-5 to TRBJ2-7; D might be TRBD2 (6 bases). The CDR3 spans 12 residues. From germline, CDR1 is LGHNT and CDR2 FRNRAP. V lost 6 bases and J 3 bases, leaving 9 bases between the germline ends. Written as DNA, the CDR3 is TGTGCTAGTGGCAGCGGGCTCTACGAGCAGTACTTC. This translates into CASGSGLYEQYF.

This rearrangement joins TRBV6-5 to TRBJ2-7; TRBD1 matches 9 bases. The CDR3 sequence is 13 residues long. The germline V gene encodes CDR1 MNHEY and CDR2 SVGAGI. V lost 6 bases and J lost 4; bases outside the gene matches: 4. The CDR3 region has the DNA TGTGCCAGCAGGGGGACAGGGCTTTACGAGCAGTACTTC. As protein: CASRGTGLYEQYF.

The chain combines TRBV12-1 with TRBJ1-5; the D segment call TRBD1 is taken from the table without a DNA check. TRBV12-1 is classified as a pseudogene. The CDR3 totals 18 residues. The DNA of the CDR3 is TGTGCCAGCAGCCATGGACAGGGCCCCTGGATTAGCAATCAGCCCCAGCATTTT. Protein product: CASSHGQGPWISNQPQHF.

The chain employs TRBV5-1 and TRBJ1-1; D call uncertain. Trimming took off 5 bases at V and 6 bases at J, with 8 bases between the two ends. This CDR3 is built from 11 residues. The germline CDR1 and CDR2 sequences are SGHRS and YFSETQ. CDR3 DNA sequence: TGCGCCAGCAGGTTAGAATCTGAAGCTTTCTTT. Its translation: CASRLESEAFF.

Only a few counts were recorded for this clone. The rearrangement uses TRBV5-1 and TRBJ2-1, with 9 positions matching TRBD1. The CDR3 runs to 13 residues. Germline values: CDR1 SGHRS, CDR2 YFSETQ. The V gene end was trimmed by 8 bases and the J gene end by 4 bases; junction bases not matched to a gene: 4. For the CDR3, the DNA is TGCGCCAGTCGGACAGGGGTATACAATGAGCAGTTCTTC. This translates into CASRTGVYNEQFF.

V is TRBV14 and J is TRBJ2-7, with 7 positions matching TRBD2. The ends lost 2 bases at V and 1 base at J; junction bases unmatched: 8. This CDR3 comprises 16 residues. CDR1 is SGHDN, CDR2 FVKESK, per germline. CDR3 in amino acids: CASSQLPGRGSYEQYF. CDR3 in DNA: TGTGCCAGCAGCCAACTCCCTGGGCGGGGGTCCTACGAGCAGTACTTC.

The V call is TRBV6-4, the J call TRBJ2-5; TRBD1 aligns across 7 bases. The ends lost 2 bases at V and 4 bases at J; junction bases unmatched: 13. The CDR3 has 17 amino acids. Germline V CDR1 and CDR2: MRHNA, SNTAGT. The CDR3 loop reads CASSDTLQGPSGETQYF. CDR3 sequence (DNA): TGTGCCAGCAGTGACACCTTACAGGGGCCCTCGGGAGAGACCCAGTACTTC.

The chain carries TRBV11-2 and TRBJ2-2, with D unclear. Trimming took 1 base from V and 8 from J, leaving 17 bases between them. Germline V gene sequence: CDR1 SGHAT, CDR2 FQNNGV. The CDR3 length is 16 residues. This CDR3 is CASSLGSGSNSGELFF. The CDR3 nucleotides read TGTGCCAGCAGCTTAGGATCCGGTTCCAACTCAGGGGAGCTGTTTTTT.

The chain is built from TRBV27 and TRBJ1-5; D may be TRBD1 (6 bases). V lost 2 bases, J lost 7 bases, and 18 bases lay in between. The CDR3 loop spans 16 amino acids. Germline V CDR1 and CDR2: MNHEY, SMNVEV (reference sequence). CDR3 in amino acids: CASSLRGGGAGQPQHF. Written as DNA, the CDR3 is TGTGCCAGCAGTTTAAGAGGAGGGGGGGCTGGACAGCCCCAGCATTTT.

V and J are TRBV7-3 and TRBJ2-7; D may be TRBD2 (7 bases). CDR1 SGHTA and CDR2 FQGTGA come from the germline V gene. Trimming removed 5 bases at V and 4 bases at J, with 24 bases between. CDR3 length: 17 residues. Here the CDR3 DNA reads TGTGCCAGCAGCACTCCATCAGGGGCGGGGGTTTTTTACGAGCAGTACTTC. Translation gives CASSTPSGAGVFYEQYF.

The rearrangement links TRBV5-4 to TRBJ1-1; D is perhaps TRBD1 (6 bases). Per germline, CDR1 SGHNT and CDR2 YYREEE (reference sequence). This CDR3 comprises 15 residues. V was cut by 4 bases and J by 3 bases, with 16 bases left in between. The CDR3 sequence is CASSRTSEGDTEAFF. CDR3 DNA sequence: TGTGCCAGCAGCCGGACCTCTGAGGGGGACACTGAAGCTTTCTTT.

The genes are TRBV10-1 and TRBJ2-5; possibly TRBD2 for D (5 bases). This CDR3 contains 12 residues. The germline gives CDR1 WNHNN, CDR2 SYGVQD (reference sequence). V lost 5 bases, J lost 5 bases, and 9 bases lay in between. The CDR3 here is CASSHSGETQYF. The CDR3 DNA follows: TGCGCCAGCAGTCATTCGGGGGAGACCCAGTACTTC.

This chain links TRBV18 with TRBJ2-5; a weak D match, TRBD2 (6 bases). Germline V CDR1 and CDR2: KGHSH, LQKENI. The CDR3 is 13 residues long. Trimming pared 3 bases from V and 7 bases from J, leaving 12 bases between. In nucleotides, the CDR3 is TGTGCCAGCTCACCGGCATGGCGGGGGACCCAGTACTTC. Translated, it gives CASSPAWRGTQYF.